This T cell receptor beta chain was recorded in a study of post-analysis software for immune sequencing data. Study-wide context: Multiple sclerosis in the patients followed relapsing-remitting, secondary progressive and progressive-relapsing courses. Points from the study as a whole: Samples prepared in the same batch strongly co-clustered by F measure. When compared against controls, multiple sclerosis patients showed significantly lower normalized Chao1 diversity. Among about 5 TRBV segments more frequent in patients than controls were TRBV5-6, TRBV5-1 and TRBV20-1.

Libraries were made from TCR beta cDNA, and they carried unique molecular identifiers. Out of 1 to 10 million T cells, 480,000 or so cDNA molecules were generated. Using its own MiXCR run on the PCR reads, TCRdb lists one record per CDR3 protein. The sample holds 180,000 or so distinct CDR3 sequences, over 25% seen once. With V trimmed by 4 bases and J by 6 bases, 1 base remained unmatched. The CDR3 length is 14 residues. There are many counts of this clonotype. Its antigen remains unknown. The rearrangement joins TRBV12-3 or TRBV12-4 to TRBJ1-6; TRBD1 matches at 9 bases. The sample consisted of blood. The TCR sequence derives from a girl under 18 with multiple sclerosis. CDR3 sequence: CASSWTGVNSPLHF. CDR3 sequence (DNA): TGTGCCAGCAGTTGGACAGGGGTTAATTCACCCCTCCACTTT.